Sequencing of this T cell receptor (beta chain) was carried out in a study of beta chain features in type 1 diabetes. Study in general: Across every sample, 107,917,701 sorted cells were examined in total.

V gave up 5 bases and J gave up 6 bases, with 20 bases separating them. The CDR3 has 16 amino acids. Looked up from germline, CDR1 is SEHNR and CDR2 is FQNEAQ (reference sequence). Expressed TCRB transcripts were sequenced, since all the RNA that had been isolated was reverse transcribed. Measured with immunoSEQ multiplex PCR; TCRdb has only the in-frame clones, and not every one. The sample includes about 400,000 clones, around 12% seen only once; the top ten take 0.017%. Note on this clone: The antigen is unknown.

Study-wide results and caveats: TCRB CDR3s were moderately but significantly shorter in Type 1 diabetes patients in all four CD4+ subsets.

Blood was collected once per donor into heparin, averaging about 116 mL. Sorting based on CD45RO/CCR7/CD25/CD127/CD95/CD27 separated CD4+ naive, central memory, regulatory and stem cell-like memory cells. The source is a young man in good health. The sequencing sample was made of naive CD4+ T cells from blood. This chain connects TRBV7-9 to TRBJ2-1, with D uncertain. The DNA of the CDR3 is TGTGCCAGCAGCGCCCAGACTTCCCGACGTCTCAATGAGCAGTTCTTC. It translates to CASSAQTSRRLNEQFF.